This is a list of T cell receptor beta chains from one sample in a study of cytomegalovirus exposure and HLA in healthy donors. Sequencing was performed with immunoSEQ multiplex PCR; in TCRdb, only in-frame clones are kept and a portion is missing. This sample has fewer than 130,000 clones, with roughly 80% found just once. The sample taken for sequencing was PBMCs. The source is a female donor in good health and CMV-seropositive. The CDR3 runs from the conserved cysteine through the conserved F or W. The D gene is left open where the match is weak. The size entry is marked missing in some rows and otherwise reads once, few, many or a size class.

abundance,j_gene,d_gene,v_gene,CDR3aa,CDR3nt
NA,TRBJ2-5,TRBD2,TRBV6-5,CASSYISGEETQYF,TGTGCCAGCAGTTATATAAGCGGGGAAGAGACCCAGTACTTC
NA,TRBJ1-1,NA,TRBV9,CASSLTLNTEAFF,TGTGCCAGCAGCTTGACTCTTAACACTGAGGCTTTCTTT
NA,TRBJ2-5,NA,TRBV7-3,CASSQGPQETQYF,TGTGCCAGCAGCCAGGGGCCCCAAGAGACCCAGTACTTC
NA,TRBJ1-5,NA,TRBV2,CASSETPVNSNQPQHF,TGTGCCAGCAGTGAAACGCCAGTTAATAGCAATCAGCCCCAGCATTTT
NA,TRBJ1-1,TRBD1,TRBV30,CAWTRQGVNTEAFF,TGTGCCTGGACAAGACAGGGCGTGAACACTGAAGCTTTCTTT
NA,TRBJ2-5,NA,TRBV2,CASRGDRQETQYF,TGTGCCAGCAGGGGAGACAGGCAAGAGACCCAGTACTTC
NA,TRBJ1-1,NA,TRBV5-4,CASSPETQRAAFF,TGTGCCAGCAGCCCCGAGACCCAGAGGGCAGCTTTCTTT
once,TRBJ1-5,TRBD1,TRBV7-7,CASSRDRDQPQHF,TGTGCTAGCAGCCGGGACAGGGATCAGCCCCAGCATTTT
NA,TRBJ2-2,TRBD1,TRBV6-1,CARGDRGYGGELFF,TGTGCCAGAGGGGACAGGGGTTATGGCGGGGAGCTGTTTTTT
NA,TRBJ2-1,TRBD2,TRBV18,CASSPSLTSGSNNEQFF,TGTGCCAGCTCACCTTCATTGACTAGCGGGAGTAACAATGAGCAGTTCTTC
NA,TRBJ1-2,NA,TRBV2,CASSSTSMNYGYTF,TGTGCCAGCAGCTCCACAAGTATGAACTATGGCTACACCTTC
few,TRBJ1-5,NA,TRBV27,CASSRRENQPQHF,TGTGCCAGCAGTAGACGGGAAAATCAGCCCCAGCATTTT
NA,TRBJ2-1,NA,TRBV7-2,CASIRSGNEQFF,TGTGCCAGCATCCGGAGCGGTAATGAGCAGTTCTTC
NA,TRBJ2-2,TRBD1,TRBV6-4,CASRPGTENTGELFF,TGTGCCAGCAGACCCGGGACAGAGAACACCGGGGAGCTGTTTTTT
NA,TRBJ1-1,NA,TRBV18,CASSPPGRGNTEAFF,TGTGCCAGCTCTCCCCCTGGCAGGGGGAACACTGAAGCTTTCTTT
NA,TRBJ2-7,TRBD2,TRBV9,CASSVGTSGPYEQYF,TGTGCCAGCAGCGTCGGGACTAGCGGGCCCTACGAGCAGTACTTC
NA,TRBJ2-7,TRBD2,TRBV11-3,CASSRTSGTSYEQYF,TGTGCCAGCAGCAGGACTAGCGGGACCTCCTACGAGCAGTACTTC
NA,TRBJ1-1,NA,TRBV5-1,CASSATGMNTEAFF,TGCGCCAGCAGCGCAACAGGGATGAACACTGAAGCTTTCTTT
NA,TRBJ1-2,TRBD1,TRBV7-2,CASSLEYSGGGGYTF,TGTGCCAGCAGCTTAGAATATTCAGGGGGTGGGGGCTACACCTTC
NA,TRBJ2-1,NA,TRBV5-1,CASSLTGTSYNEQFF,TGCGCCAGCAGCTTGACCGGGACATCTTACAATGAGCAGTTCTTC
NA,TRBJ1-2,NA,TRBV7-9,CASIGGQDFYGYTF,TGTGCCAGCATCGGAGGGCAGGATTTCTATGGCTACACCTTC
once,TRBJ2-3,TRBD2,TRBV12-5,CASGLLTGLAGDPDTQYF,TGTGCTAGTGGTTTGCTCACGGGCCTAGCGGGGGACCCAGATACGCAGTATTTT
NA,TRBJ2-1,NA,TRBV4-2,CASSQKQGGVEQFF,TGTGCCAGCAGCCAAAAACAGGGAGGGGTTGAGCAGTTCTTC
NA,TRBJ2-3,TRBD1,TRBV2,CASSLQGAEVDTQYF,TGTGCCAGCAGCTTACAGGGGGCCGAGGTAGATACGCAGTATTTT
NA,TRBJ1-5,NA,TRBV30,CAGSGGFNQPQHF,TGTGCCGGGTCCGGGGGGTTTAATCAGCCCCAGCATTTT
once,TRBJ1-1,NA,TRBV6-5,CASSSGGPEAFF,TGTGCCAGCAGTAGTGGGGGCCCTGAAGCTTTCTTT
NA,TRBJ2-7,NA,TRBV30,CAWSQASEQYF,TGTGCCTGGAGTCAAGCGAGCGAGCAGTACTTC
NA,TRBJ1-1,NA,TRBV20-1,CSASGGTEAFF,TGCAGTGCCTCGGGGGGGACTGAAGCTTTCTTT
NA,TRBJ1-5,NA,TRBV19,CASSGQLLSNQPQHF,TGTGCCAGTAGCGGACAGCTTCTTAGCAATCAGCCCCAGCATTTT
NA,TRBJ2-1,NA,TRBV5-6,CASSLRTAQFF,TGTGCCAGCAGCTTAAGGACAGCGCAGTTCTTC
NA,TRBJ1-1,TRBD1,TRBV7-9,CASSFLTGKNTEAFF,TGTGCCAGCAGCTTCTTGACAGGGAAGAACACTGAAGCTTTCTTT
once,TRBJ2-2,TRBD1,TRBV5-1,CASSLRDSSLAGELFF,TGCGCCAGCAGCCTTCGGGACAGTAGTTTAGCCGGGGAGCTGTTTTTT
NA,TRBJ1-3,NA,TRBV19,CASRTATASGNTIYF,TGTGCCAGTAGGACCGCTACAGCTTCTGGAAACACCATATATTTT
NA,TRBJ1-1,NA,TRBV5-4,CASSFQGMNTEAFF,TGTGCCAGCAGCTTCCAGGGGATGAACACTGAAGCTTTCTTT
few,TRBJ2-7,NA,TRBV10-2,CASSDAGRGYEQYF,TGCGCCAGCAGTGATGCGGGGAGAGGATACGAGCAGTACTTC
NA,TRBJ2-3,TRBD2,TRBV11-3,CASQLGTSGSGTDTQYF,TGTGCCAGCCAACTTGGGACTAGCGGGAGCGGCACAGATACGCAGTATTTT
NA,TRBJ2-1,TRBD2,TRBV5-1,CASSFELAGGTSSYNEQFF,TGCGCCAGCAGCTTCGAACTAGCGGGGGGTACGAGCTCCTACAATGAGCAGTTCTTC
NA,TRBJ2-7,NA,TRBV7-2,CASSLAPVSSYEQYF,TGTGCCAGCAGCTTAGCGCCGGTAAGCTCCTACGAGCAGTACTTC
NA,TRBJ2-1,TRBD2,TRBV28,CASSLGGPGGRTLSYNEQFF,TGTGCCAGCAGTTTAGGAGGACCGGGCGGGAGGACCCTCTCCTACAATGAGCAGTTCTTC
NA,TRBJ2-7,NA,TRBV19,CASSKVRRGEQYF,TGTGCCAGTAGTAAGGTCCGACGGGGAGAGCAGTACTTC
few,TRBJ2-3,TRBD2,TRBV4-1,CASSPSDPGLGTDTQYF,TGCGCCAGCAGCCCCTCAGACCCGGGACTAGGGACAGATACGCAGTATTTT